Below, 14 T cell receptor beta chains from the same sample are listed, as sequenced in a study of blood T cell repertoires in COVID-19. Assay used: immunoSEQ multiplex PCR; TCRdb lists only in-frame clones, some missing. The repertoire consists of approximately 120,000 clones, with approximately 89% occurring once and the leading ten covering approximately 4.3%. The specimen was peripheral blood. The receptors here all came from a human donor in a cohort sampled during active COVID-19.

This clone was detected only once. V is TRBV24-1 and J is TRBJ2-2; 7 nucleotides agree with TRBD1. The CDR3 totals 17 residues. The V segment lost 5 bases and the J segment 4 bases; nucleotides outside the gene matches: 12. CDR1 and CDR2 from the germline V gene are KGHDR and SFDVKD. CDR3 sequence: CATSVPKGGAGTGELFF. The CDR3 DNA reads as TGTGCCACCAGTGTCCCCAAAGGGGGCGCAGGCACCGGGGAGCTGTTTTTT.

The chain carries TRBV19 and TRBJ2-1; possible D gene TRBD2, 6 bases. In germline, CDR1 is LNHDA, CDR2 SQIVND (reference sequence). The CDR3 runs to 15 residues. V was cut by 2 bases and J by 5 bases, with 13 bases left in between. CDR3 coding DNA: TGTGCCAGTAGTATAACGGCTAGCGAAAACAATGAGCAGTTCTTC. Protein sequence: CASSITASENNEQFF.

The chain joins TRBV14 to TRBJ2-1; D perhaps matches TRBD2 (6 bases). Per germline, CDR1 SGHDN and CDR2 FVKESK. This CDR3 has 16 amino acids. V dropped 4 bases and J dropped 6 bases, with 19 bases sitting between them. CDR3 nucleotides: TGTGCCAGCAGCCTCAAACCGGGACTCCCATCCAATGAGCAGTTCTTC. It codes for CASSLKPGLPSNEQFF.

CDR3 in amino acids: CASSAGTSVHEQFF. The CDR3, as DNA: TGTGCCAGCTCAGCCGGGACTAGCGTCCATGAGCAGTTCTTC. V usage is TRBV18 and J usage is TRBJ2-1; TRBD2 agrees at 10 bases. With 5 bases clipped from V and 8 bases from J, the junction kept 6 bases outside the gene matches. Germline V gives CDR1 KGHSH, CDR2 LQKENI. This CDR3 region has 14 residues.

The rearrangement uses TRBV19 and TRBJ1-5, with 10 bases lining up with TRBD1. Looked up from germline, CDR1 is LNHDA and CDR2 is SQIVND (reference sequence). CDR3 length: 14 residues. V shed 6 bases and J 5 bases; nucleotides not matched to a gene: 4. CDR3 DNA sequence: TGTGCCAGTAGGACGGGACAGGGGTATCAGCCCCAGCATTTT. Amino acid sequence: CASRTGQGYQPQHF.

The gene calls are TRBV6-2 or TRBV6-3 and TRBJ2-7, with D possibly TRBD1 on 6 matching bases. V was trimmed by 5 bases and J by 0 bases, leaving 20 bases between them. From germline, CDR1 is MNHEY and CDR2 SVGEGT. The CDR3 is made up of 17 amino acids. The CDR3 DNA follows: TGTGCCAGCAGTCTCGGATGGGGAAAAGGGGGCTCCTACGAGCAGTACGTC. Translated, it gives CASSLGWGKGGSYEQYV.

The V and J genes are TRBV12-3 or TRBV12-4 and TRBJ1-1; no reliable D call. The CDR3 has 12 amino acids. V lost 3 bases and J lost 11, with 13 bases in between. In DNA, the CDR3 is TGTGCCAGCAGTTTTAAGTCGGGAAAGGCTTTCTTT. Its translation: CASSFKSGKAFF.

The V and J genes are TRBV7-8 and TRBJ2-1; 8 positions match TRBD1. Looked up from germline, CDR1 is SGHVS and CDR2 is FQNEAQ. This CDR3 contains 13 residues. V trimming: 5 bases; J trimming: 7 bases; junction bases outside the gene matches: 4. The CDR3 here is CASSRDRGNEQFF. The CDR3 coding sequence is TGTGCCAGCAGCCGTGACAGGGGTAATGAGCAGTTCTTC.

The rearrangement uses TRBV7-9 and TRBJ1-1; the match to TRBD1 covers 7 bases. CDR1 and CDR2 (germline): SEHNR, FQNEAQ (reference sequence). The CDR3 has 13 amino acids. Unmatched junction bases numbered 9, after V lost 8 bases and J lost 6 bases. CDR3: CASVEQGNSEAFF. CDR3 DNA: TGTGCCAGCGTTGAACAGGGGAATTCTGAAGCTTTCTTT.

J is TRBJ1-2 and V is TRBV28; the match to TRBD1 covers 9 bases. Germline V gene sequence: CDR1 MDHEN, CDR2 SYDVKM. The CDR3 is 13 amino acids. With 10 bases clipped from V and 4 bases from J, the junction kept 7 bases outside the gene matches. CDR3 loop: CATSGTGLYGYTF. The CDR3 DNA is TGTGCCACCTCCGGGACAGGGCTCTATGGCTACACCTTC.

The chain couples TRBV7-8 to TRBJ2-3; 8 nucleotides match TRBD1. Germline-derived CDR1 and CDR2 are SGHVS and FQNEAQ. The CDR3 is 16 residues long. After removal of 2 bases from V and 1 base from J, the junction contained 5 bases not matched to a gene. The CDR3 spells CASSLQGAVGTDTQYF. CDR3 nucleotide sequence: TGTGCCAGCAGCTTACAGGGGGCGGTAGGCACAGATACGCAGTATTTT.

V is TRBV29-1 and J is TRBJ2-5, with 12 bases identical to TRBD2. The V segment lost 5 bases and the J segment 7 bases; nucleotides outside the gene matches: 5. Germline-derived CDR1 and CDR2 are SQVTM and ANQGSEA. The CDR3 consists of 13 residues. The CDR3 nucleotides are TGCAGCGTTTCTAGCGGGAGGGCCGGGACCCAGTACTTC. Translated: CSVSSGRAGTQYF.

This clone is a singleton in its sample. This chain joins TRBV7-9 and TRBJ1-1, with TRBD1 as a possible D gene (5 bases). The CDR3 extends over 14 amino acids. From germline, CDR1 is SEHNR and CDR2 FQNEAQ (reference sequence). V shed 1 base and J shed 4 bases, with 10 bases lying between them. CDR3 region: CASSLVSGGTEAFF. The CDR3, as DNA: TGTGCCAGCAGCTTAGTATCGGGGGGCACTGAAGCTTTCTTT.

This sequence joins TRBV14 and TRBJ2-5; 8 positions agree with TRBD2. The CDR3 loop spans 14 amino acids. Trimming at V came to 4 bases and at J to 5 bases, leaving 6 bases not matched to a gene. Germline V CDR1 and CDR2: SGHDN, FVKESK. CDR3 loop: CASSRGLALETQYF. The CDR3, as DNA: TGTGCCAGCAGCCGAGGACTAGCACTCGAGACCCAGTACTTC.